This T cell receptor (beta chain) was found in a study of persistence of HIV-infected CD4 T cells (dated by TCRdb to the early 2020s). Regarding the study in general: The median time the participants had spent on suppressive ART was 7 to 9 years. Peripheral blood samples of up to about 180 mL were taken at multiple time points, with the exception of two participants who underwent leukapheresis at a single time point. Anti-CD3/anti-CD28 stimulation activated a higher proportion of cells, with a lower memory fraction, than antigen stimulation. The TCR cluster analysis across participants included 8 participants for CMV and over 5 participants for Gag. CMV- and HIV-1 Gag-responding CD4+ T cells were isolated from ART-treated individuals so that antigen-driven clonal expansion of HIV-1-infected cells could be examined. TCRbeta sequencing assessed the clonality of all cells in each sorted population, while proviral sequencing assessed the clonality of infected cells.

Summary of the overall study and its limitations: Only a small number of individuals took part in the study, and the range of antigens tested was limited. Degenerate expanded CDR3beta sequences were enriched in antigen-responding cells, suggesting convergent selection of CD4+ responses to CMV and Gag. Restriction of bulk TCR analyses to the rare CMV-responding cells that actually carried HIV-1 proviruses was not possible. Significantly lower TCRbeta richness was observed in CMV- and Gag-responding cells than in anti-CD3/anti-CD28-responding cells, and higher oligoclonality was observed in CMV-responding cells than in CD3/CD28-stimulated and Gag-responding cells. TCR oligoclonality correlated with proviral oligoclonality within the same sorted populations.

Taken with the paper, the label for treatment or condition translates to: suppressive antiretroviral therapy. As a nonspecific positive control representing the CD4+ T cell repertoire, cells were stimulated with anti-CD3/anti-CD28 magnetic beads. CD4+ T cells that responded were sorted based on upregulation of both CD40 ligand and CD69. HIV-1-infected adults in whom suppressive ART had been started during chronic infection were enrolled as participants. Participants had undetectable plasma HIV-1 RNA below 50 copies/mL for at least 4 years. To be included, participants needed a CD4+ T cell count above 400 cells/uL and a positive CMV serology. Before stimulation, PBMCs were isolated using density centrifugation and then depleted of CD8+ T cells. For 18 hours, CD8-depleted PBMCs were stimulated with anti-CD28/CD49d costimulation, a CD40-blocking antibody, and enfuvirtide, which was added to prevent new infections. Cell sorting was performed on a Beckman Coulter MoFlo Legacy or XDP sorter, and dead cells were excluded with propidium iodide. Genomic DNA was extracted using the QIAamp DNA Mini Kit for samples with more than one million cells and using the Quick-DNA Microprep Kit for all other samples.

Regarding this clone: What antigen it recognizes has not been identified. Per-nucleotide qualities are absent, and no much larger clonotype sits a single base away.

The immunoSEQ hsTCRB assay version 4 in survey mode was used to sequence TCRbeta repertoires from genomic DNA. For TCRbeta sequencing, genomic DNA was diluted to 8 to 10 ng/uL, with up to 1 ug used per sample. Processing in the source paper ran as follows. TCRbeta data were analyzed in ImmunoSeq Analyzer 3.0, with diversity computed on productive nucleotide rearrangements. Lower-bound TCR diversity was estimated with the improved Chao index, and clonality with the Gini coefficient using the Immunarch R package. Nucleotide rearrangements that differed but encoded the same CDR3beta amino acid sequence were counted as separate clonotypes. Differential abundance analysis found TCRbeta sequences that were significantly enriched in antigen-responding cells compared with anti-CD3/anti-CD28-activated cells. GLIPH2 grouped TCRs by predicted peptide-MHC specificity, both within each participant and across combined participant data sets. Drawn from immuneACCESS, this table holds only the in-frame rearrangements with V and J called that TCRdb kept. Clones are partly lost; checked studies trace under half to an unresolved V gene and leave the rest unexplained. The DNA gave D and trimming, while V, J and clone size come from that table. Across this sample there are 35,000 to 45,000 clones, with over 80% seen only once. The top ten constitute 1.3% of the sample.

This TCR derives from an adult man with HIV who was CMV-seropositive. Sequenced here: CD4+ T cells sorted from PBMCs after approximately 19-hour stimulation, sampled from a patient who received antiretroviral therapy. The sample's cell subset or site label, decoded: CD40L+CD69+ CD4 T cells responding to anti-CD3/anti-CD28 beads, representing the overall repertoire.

The CDR3 corresponds to CASSAARDYGYTF. Here is the DNA: TGTGCCAGCAGTGCCGCCAGGGACTATGGCTACACCTTC. In this chain, TRBV6-4 is recombined with TRBJ1-2, with TRBD1 as a weak D call on 5 bases. Counted from cysteine to phenylalanine, this CDR3 has 13 amino acids. Only the CDR3 portion is preserved as DNA: 39 bases, with reading frame beginning at the first base. V was cut back by 4 bases and J by 3 bases, leaving a gap of 9 bases between them. Based on the germline V gene, the CDR1 and CDR2 sequences are MRHNA and SNTAGT.